This T cell receptor (beta chain) is drawn from a study of regulatory T cells in long-lasting Graves disease. The study, taken as a whole, reports: Graves' patients with persistent disease showed TCR diversity lower than patients newly diagnosed. Only a small sample size was used, which may have cut accuracy.

Both iRepertoire HTBI primers and Arm-PCR of CDR3 regions were used to build the TCR beta libraries. MiXCR, run by TCRdb on the multiplex PCR reads, gives a single entry per CDR3 protein. Among under 350,000 distinct CDR3 sequences listed, around 21% were seen once. Time point indicated: persistent/refractory GD, antithyroid drugs over 5 years with positive TRAb. PBMCs provided the RNA from which the TCR library was made. Trimming removed 3 bases at V and 5 bases at J, with 13 bases between. CDR3 length: 14 residues. Germline V gene data show CDR1 as MNHEY and CDR2 as SVGEGT. This clonotype was counted only a few times. Its cognate antigen is unknown.

The source of this sequence is a female donor with Graves disease. The sample was peripheral blood mononuclear cells (PBMCs), taken when the disease was refractory, from a patient treated with antithyroid drugs. The chain combines TRBV6-2 or TRBV6-3 with TRBJ2-5; D is undetermined. In DNA form, the CDR3 reads TGTGCCAGCAGTTATCGGGCTAGAACGGAGACCCAGTACTTC. It translates to CASSYRARTETQYF.